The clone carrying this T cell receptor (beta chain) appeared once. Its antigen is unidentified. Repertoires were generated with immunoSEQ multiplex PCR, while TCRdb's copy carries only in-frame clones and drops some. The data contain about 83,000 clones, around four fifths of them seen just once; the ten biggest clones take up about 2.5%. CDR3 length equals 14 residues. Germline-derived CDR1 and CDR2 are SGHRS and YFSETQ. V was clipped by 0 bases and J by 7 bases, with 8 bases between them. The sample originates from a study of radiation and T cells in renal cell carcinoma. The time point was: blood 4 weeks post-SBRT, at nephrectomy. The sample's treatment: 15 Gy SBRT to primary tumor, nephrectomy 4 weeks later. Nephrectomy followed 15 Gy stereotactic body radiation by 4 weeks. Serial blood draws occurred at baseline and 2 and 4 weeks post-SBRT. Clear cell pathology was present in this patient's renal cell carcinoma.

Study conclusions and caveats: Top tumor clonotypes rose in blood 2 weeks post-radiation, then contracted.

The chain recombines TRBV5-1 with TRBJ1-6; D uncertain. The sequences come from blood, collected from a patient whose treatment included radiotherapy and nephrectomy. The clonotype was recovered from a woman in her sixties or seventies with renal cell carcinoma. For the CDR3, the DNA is TGCGCCAGCAGCTTGGTGCCGCAGAATTCACCCCTCCACTTT. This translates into CASSLVPQNSPLHF.